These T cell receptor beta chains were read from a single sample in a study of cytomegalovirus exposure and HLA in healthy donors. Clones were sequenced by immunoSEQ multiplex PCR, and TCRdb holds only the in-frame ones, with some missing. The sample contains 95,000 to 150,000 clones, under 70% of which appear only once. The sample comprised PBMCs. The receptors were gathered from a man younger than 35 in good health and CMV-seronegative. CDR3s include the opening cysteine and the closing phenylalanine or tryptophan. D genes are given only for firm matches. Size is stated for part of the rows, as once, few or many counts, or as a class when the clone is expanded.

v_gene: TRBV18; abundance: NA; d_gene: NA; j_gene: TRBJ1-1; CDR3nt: TGTGCCAGCTCACCGAGGCAGGGCGTCTCTGAAGCTTTCTTT; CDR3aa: CASSPRQGVSEAFF
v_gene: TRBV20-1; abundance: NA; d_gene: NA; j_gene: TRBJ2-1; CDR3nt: TGCAGTGCTAGTTCTGAGCGGGAGCAGTTCTTC; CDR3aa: CSASSEREQFF
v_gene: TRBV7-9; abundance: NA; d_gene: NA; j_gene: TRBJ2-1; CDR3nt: TGTGCCAGCAGTTTCACCGGACAACGGACCCATGAGCAGTTCTTC; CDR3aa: CASSFTGQRTHEQFF
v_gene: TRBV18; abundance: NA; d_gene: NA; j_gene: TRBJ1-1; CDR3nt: TGTGCCAGCTCACCGCTTGGGAGCATGAAAGACACTGAAGCTTTCTTT; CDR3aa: CASSPLGSMKDTEAFF
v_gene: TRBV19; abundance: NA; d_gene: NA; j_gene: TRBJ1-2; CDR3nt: TGTGCCAGTAGTATAGAACTGGGGGCCTATGGCTACACCTTC; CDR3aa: CASSIELGAYGYTF
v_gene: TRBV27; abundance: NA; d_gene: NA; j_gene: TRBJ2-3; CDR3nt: TGTGCCAGCAGTTTGAGTTTTAGCGGCACAGATACGCAGTATTTT; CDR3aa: CASSLSFSGTDTQYF
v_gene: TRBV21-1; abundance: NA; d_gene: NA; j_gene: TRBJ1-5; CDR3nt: TGTGCCAGCAGCATCCGGGGGTTTATATCCAAATACAATCAGCCCCAGCATTTT; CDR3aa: CASSIRGFISKYNQPQHF
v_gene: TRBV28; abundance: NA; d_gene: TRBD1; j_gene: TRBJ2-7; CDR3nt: TGTGCCAGCAGTCAGCCCGGGACAGGGAATTTGTCCCCCCACGAGCAGTACTTC; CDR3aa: CASSQPGTGNLSPHEQYF
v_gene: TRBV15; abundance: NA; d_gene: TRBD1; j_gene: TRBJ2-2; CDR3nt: TGTGCCACCAGCAGAGGACAGGGGATCTCCGGGGAGCTGTTTTTT; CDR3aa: CATSRGQGISGELFF
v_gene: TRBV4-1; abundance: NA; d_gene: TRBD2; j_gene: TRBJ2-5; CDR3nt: TGCGCCAGCAGCCAAGGGACGCTACGGGAGGGCCGATGGGAGACCCAGTACTTC; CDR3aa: CASSQGTLREGRWETQYF
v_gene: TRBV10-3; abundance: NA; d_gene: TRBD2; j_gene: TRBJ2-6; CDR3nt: TGTGCCATCAGGGAATTACTAGCGGGGGGTTCCTCTGGGGCCAACGTCCTGACTTTC; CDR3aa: CAIRELLAGGSSGANVLTF
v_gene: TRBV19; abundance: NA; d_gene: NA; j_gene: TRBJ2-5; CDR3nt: TGTGCCAGTAGTATTACCGGGATATCGGGTGGGGAGACCCAGTACTTC; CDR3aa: CASSITGISGGETQYF
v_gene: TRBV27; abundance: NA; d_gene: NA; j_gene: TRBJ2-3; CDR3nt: TGTGCCAGCAGTACAGGAAGGACAGATACGCAGTATTTT; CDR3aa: CASSTGRTDTQYF
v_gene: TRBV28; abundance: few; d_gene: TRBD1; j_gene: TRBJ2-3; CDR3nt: TGTGCCAGCAGTTTTCTGACAGGGAGCACAGATACGCAGTATTTT; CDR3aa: CASSFLTGSTDTQYF
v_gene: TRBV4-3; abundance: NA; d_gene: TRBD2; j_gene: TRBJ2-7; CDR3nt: TGCGCCAGCAGCGAGGCCCCTAGCGGGAGCTCCTACGAGCAGTACTTC; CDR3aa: CASSEAPSGSSYEQYF
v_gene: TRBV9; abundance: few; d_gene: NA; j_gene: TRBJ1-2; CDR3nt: TGTGCCAGCGCGAGAACAGGGCGGAACTATGGCTACACCTTC; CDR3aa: CASARTGRNYGYTF
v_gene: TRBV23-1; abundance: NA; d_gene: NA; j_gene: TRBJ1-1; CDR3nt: TGCGCCAGCAGCACCAGAACTGACAGATTGAACACTGAAGCTTTCTTT; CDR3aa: CASSTRTDRLNTEAFF
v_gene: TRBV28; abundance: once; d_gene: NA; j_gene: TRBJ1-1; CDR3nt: TGTGCCAGCGGATTGGGGGGACTGGGAATGAACACTGAAGCTTTCTTT; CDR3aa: CASGLGGLGMNTEAFF
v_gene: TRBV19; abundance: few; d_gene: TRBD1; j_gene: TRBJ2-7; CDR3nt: TGTGCCAGTAAAAGAGCCGGGACAGGAGGTGAGCAGTACTTC; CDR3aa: CASKRAGTGGEQYF
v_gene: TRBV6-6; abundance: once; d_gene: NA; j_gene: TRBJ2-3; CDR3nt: TGTGCCAGCACCTACACAGATACGCAGTATTTT; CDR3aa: CASTYTDTQYF
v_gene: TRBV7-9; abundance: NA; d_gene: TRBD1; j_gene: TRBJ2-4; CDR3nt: TGTGCCAGCAGCCTGGACGACAGGGTGGGAAACATTCAGTACTTC; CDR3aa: CASSLDDRVGNIQYF
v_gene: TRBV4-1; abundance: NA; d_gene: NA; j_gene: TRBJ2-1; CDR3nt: TGCGCCAGCAGCCAAGAAGGAGGCTATGAGCAGTTCTTC; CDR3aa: CASSQEGGYEQFF
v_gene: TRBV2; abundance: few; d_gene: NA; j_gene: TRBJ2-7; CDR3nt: TGTGCCAGCAGTGAAGCGCTAAAACAGGCTGGCGAGCAGTACTTC; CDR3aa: CASSEALKQAGEQYF
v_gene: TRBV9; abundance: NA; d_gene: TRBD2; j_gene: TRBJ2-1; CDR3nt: TGTGCCAGCAGCGCAACAAGCGGGAGCTCCTACAATGAGCAGTTCTTC; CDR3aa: CASSATSGSSYNEQFF
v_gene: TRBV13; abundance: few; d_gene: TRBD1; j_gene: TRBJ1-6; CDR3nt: TGTGCCAGCAGCTTACCCGGGACAGGGGGTGTAGATTCACCCCTCCACTTT; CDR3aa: CASSLPGTGGVDSPLHF
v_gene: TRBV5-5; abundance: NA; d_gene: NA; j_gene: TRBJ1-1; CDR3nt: TGTGCCAGCAGCAGACCGGACAAGAACACTGAAGCTTTCTTT; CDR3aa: CASSRPDKNTEAFF
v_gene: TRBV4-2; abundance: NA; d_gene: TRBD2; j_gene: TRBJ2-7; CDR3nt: TGTGCCAGCAGCCGGACTAGCGGGAGTTACGAGCAGTACTTC; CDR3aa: CASSRTSGSYEQYF
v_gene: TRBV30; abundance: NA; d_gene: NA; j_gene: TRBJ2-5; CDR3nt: TGTGCCTGGAGTGGGCGTGCAGGGGAGACCCAGTACTTC; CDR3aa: CAWSGRAGETQYF
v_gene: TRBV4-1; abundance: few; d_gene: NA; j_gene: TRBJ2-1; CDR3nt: TGCGCCAGCAGCCAAGAGGGCCTTTACAATGAGCAGTTCTTC; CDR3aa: CASSQEGLYNEQFF
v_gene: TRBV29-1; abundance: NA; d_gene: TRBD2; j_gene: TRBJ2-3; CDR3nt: TGCAGCGTTGGGACTAGCGGGGGGGGAGGCCCGCAGTATTTT; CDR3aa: CSVGTSGGGGPQYF
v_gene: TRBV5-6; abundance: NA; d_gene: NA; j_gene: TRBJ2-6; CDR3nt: TGTGCCAGCATCCCGGGTTTCTCTGGGGCCAACGTCCTGACTTTC; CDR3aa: CASIPGFSGANVLTF
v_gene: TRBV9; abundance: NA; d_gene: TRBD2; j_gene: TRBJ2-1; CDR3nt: TGTGCCAGCAGCGTAGAGGGCGGGAGGGCCAATGAGCAGTTCTTC; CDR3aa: CASSVEGGRANEQFF
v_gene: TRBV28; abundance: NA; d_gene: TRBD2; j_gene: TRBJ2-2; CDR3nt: TGTGCCAGCTGGGAGGGAGGGCCCGGCGGGGAGCTGTTTTTT; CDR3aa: CASWEGGPGGELFF
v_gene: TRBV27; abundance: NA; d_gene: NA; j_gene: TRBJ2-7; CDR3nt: TGTGCCAGCAGTTTATCCCCCGACAGCTCCTACGAGCAGTACTTC; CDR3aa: CASSLSPDSSYEQYF
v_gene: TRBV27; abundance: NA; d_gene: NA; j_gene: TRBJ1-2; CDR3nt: TGTGCCAGCAGCCCTAACAGGGTAAAAGGCGGCTACACCTTC; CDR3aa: CASSPNRVKGGYTF
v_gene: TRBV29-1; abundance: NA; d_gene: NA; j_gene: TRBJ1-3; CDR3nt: TGCAGCGTCCAATACCTAACTACCATATATTTT; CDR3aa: CSVQYLTTIYF
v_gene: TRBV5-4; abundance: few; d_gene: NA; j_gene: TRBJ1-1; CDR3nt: TGTGCCAGCAGCCCCGCCCTAGTGAACGCTGAAGCTTTCTTT; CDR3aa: CASSPALVNAEAFF
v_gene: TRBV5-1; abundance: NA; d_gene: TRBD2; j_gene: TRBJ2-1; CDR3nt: TGCGCCAGCAGTTGGGGACTAGCGGTCCGCAATGAGCAGTTCTTC; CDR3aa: CASSWGLAVRNEQFF
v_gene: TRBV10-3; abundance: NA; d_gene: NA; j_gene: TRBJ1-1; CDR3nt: TGTGCCATCAGCCACCGGGACAAGAACACTGAAGCTTTCTTT; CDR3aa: CAISHRDKNTEAFF
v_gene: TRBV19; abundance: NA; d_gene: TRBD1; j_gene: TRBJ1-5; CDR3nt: TGTGCCAGTAGTTCCACAGGGGGCGGTCAGCCCCAGCATTTT; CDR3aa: CASSSTGGGQPQHF
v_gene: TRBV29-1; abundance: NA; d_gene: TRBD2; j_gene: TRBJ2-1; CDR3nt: TGCAGCGTTGGGTCTACACGGGAGGTCCGGAATGAGCAGTTCTTC; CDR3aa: CSVGSTREVRNEQFF